Sequencing of this T cell receptor beta chain was carried out in a study of cytomegalovirus exposure and HLA in healthy donors. Study in general: Caucasian-associated ancestry cluster membership applied to about 83% of around 400 genotyped donors.

Everyone who donated was a healthy bone marrow donor. Of note for this clone: Its antigen is unknown.

The PCR made use of 60 Vbeta and 13 Jbeta primers. How the authors handled the data: It was a later analysis that counted tens of millions of unique TCR beta chains, of which approximately 11 million were shared. Measured with immunoSEQ multiplex PCR; TCRdb has only the in-frame clones, and not every one. That table supplies the V and J calls and clone size; D and trimming were determined from the DNA. Altogether about 150,000 clones are present, roughly 63% being singletons, with the ten largest covering approximately 6.6%. V was trimmed by 6 bases and J by 6 bases, leaving 11 bases between them. Germline lookup yields CDR1 MNHNY and CDR2 SVGAGI (reference sequence). The CDR3 totals 13 residues. Study outcomes and limitations: Researchers catalogued under 200 TCR beta chains as cytomegalovirus-associated.

This receptor was taken from an older woman in good health and CMV-seropositive. Sequencing was carried out using PBMCs. This chain links TRBV6-6 with TRBJ2-2, with a weak D call TRBD1 (5 bases). The CDR3: CASSRRDPGELFF. Here the CDR3 DNA reads TGTGCCAGCAGCCGCAGGGATCCCGGGGAGCTGTTTTTT.